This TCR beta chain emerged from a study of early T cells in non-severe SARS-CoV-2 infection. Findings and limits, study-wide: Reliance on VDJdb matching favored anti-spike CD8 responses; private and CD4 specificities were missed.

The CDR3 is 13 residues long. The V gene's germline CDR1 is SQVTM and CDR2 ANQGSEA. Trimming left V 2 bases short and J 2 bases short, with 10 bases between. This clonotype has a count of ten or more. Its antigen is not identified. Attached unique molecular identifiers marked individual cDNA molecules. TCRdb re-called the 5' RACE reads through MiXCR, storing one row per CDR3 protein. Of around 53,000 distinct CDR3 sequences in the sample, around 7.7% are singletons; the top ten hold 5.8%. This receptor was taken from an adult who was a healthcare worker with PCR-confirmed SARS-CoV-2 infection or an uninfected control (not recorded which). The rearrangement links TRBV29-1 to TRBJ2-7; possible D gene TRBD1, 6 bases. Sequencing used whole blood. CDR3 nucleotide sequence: TGCAGCGTTGAAAGGGACAAACCCTACGAGCAGTACTTC. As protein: CSVERDKPYEQYF.